A single sample is the source of the 4 T cell receptor beta chains below, sequenced in a study of Tregs in tolerant kidney transplant recipients. Libraries were prepared by immunoSEQ multiplex PCR; TCRdb keeps only in-frame clonotypes and omits some of them. This table has tens of thousands of clones, about 89% appearing once. The sample was Tregs from blood. The receptors stem from a human donor in good health.

This clone was seen only once. The V call is TRBV4-2, the J call TRBJ2-5; the D gene is possibly TRBD2 (6 bases). The CDR3 consists of 14 residues. Trimming removed 2 bases from V and 5 bases from J, with 12 bases in between. The V gene's germline CDR1 is LGHNA and CDR2 YNFKEQ. This CDR3 reads CASSQLRGMETQYF. CDR3 sequence (DNA): TGTGCCAGCAGCCAACTGCGGGGAATGGAGACCCAGTACTTC.

This rearrangement joins TRBV7-8 to TRBJ1-5; no reliable D call. The CDR3 is 14 amino acids. Deletions cut 6 bases from V and 2 bases from J, with 11 bases between. The germline V gene has CDR1 SGHVS and CDR2 FQNEAQ. The CDR3 here is CASSIGKGNQPQHF. The CDR3 bases are TGTGCCAGCAGTATCGGAAAGGGCAATCAGCCCCAGCATTTT.

The gene calls are TRBV6-5 and TRBJ1-1; TRBD1 might be the D (5 bases). Deletions cut 4 bases from V and 6 bases from J, with 12 bases between. Germline loops: CDR1 MNHEY, CDR2 SVGAGI. The CDR3 covers 13 residues. The CDR3 reads CASSFFGAAEAFF. For the CDR3, the DNA is TGTGCCAGCAGTTTTTTCGGGGCCGCTGAAGCTTTCTTT.

J is TRBJ2-7 and V is TRBV11-3, with D perhaps TRBD2 (5 bases). The CDR3 contains 13 residues. The germline V gene has CDR1 SGHNT and CDR2 YENEEA. Trimming took off 1 base at V and 6 bases at J, with 10 bases between the two ends. CDR3 sequence: CASSLGSAGEQYF. The CDR3 coding sequence is TGTGCCAGCAGCTTAGGCAGCGCGGGCGAGCAGTACTTC.